What follows are 15 T cell receptor beta chains derived from one specimen sequenced in a study of shared clonotypes between healthy human individuals. The repertoire was sequenced with immunoSEQ multiplex PCR; TCRdb's copy has only in-frame clones and lacks some. The sample has roughly 2.6 million clones, around nine tenths seen once. Sequenced: naive CD4+ T cells sorted from blood. This sample's subset: CD45RA+ positively selected. The receptors shown here come from a man aged 18 to 29 in good health.

The V call is TRBV9, the J call TRBJ1-5; weak D call: TRBD1 (5 bases). V lost 0 bases and J lost 6, with 13 bases in between. The CDR3 consists of 15 residues. Germline CDR1 SGDLS, CDR2 YYNGEE. CDR3 sequence reads: CASSVEGSVGQPQHF. In nucleotides, the CDR3 is TGTGCCAGCAGCGTAGAGGGGAGTGTCGGTCAGCCCCAGCATTTT.

The CDR3 sequence: CASSSTYSGVWSNEQFF. The CDR3 region has the DNA TGTGCCAGCAGCTCAACTTATTCGGGAGTATGGTCCAATGAGCAGTTCTTC. The chain joins TRBV11-2 to TRBJ2-1; possible D gene TRBD2, 6 bases. The CDR3 has 17 residues. Trimming left V 4 bases short and J 6 bases short, with 22 bases between. Germline CDR1 reads SGHAT; CDR2 reads FQNNGV.

As to this clone: This sample also contains other DNA sequences that code for the same CDR3. The V and J genes are TRBV19 and TRBJ1-5; D is perhaps TRBD1 (5 bases). This CDR3 contains 15 residues. V was clipped by 1 base and J by 1 base, with 8 bases between them. CDR1 is LNHDA, CDR2 SQIVND, per germline (reference sequence). The CDR3 loop is CASSIGGTSNQPQHF. The CDR3, as DNA: TGTGCCAGTAGTATAGGAGGGACCAGCAATCAGCCCCAGCATTTT. The entire variable domain, with the rest obtained from reference TRBV19 and TRBJ1-5, is as follows: DGGITQSPKYLFRKEGQNVTLSCEQNLNHDAMYWYRQDPGQGLRLIYYSQIVNDFQKGDIAEGYSVSREKKESFPLTVTSAQKNPTAFYLCASSIGGTSNQPQHFGDGTRLSIL.

The CDR3 loop reads CAWSPQRISSTDTQYF. The CDR3 coding sequence is TGTGCCTGGAGTCCCCAGCGCATCTCTAGCACAGATACGCAGTATTTT. This chain joins TRBV30 and TRBJ2-3; the D is unclear. Trimming cost V 2 bases and J 0 bases, with 15 bases left between them. This CDR3 comprises 16 residues. CDR1 and CDR2 (germline): GTSNPN, SVGIG (reference sequence). Looking up the rest from reference TRBV30 and TRBJ2-3 gives the full variable domain: SQTIHQWPATLVQPVGSPLSLECTVEGTSNPNLYWYRQAAGRGLQLLFYSVGIGQISSEVPQNLSASRPQDRQFILSSKKLLLSDSGFYLCAWSPQRISSTDTQYFGPGTRLTVL.

CDR3 loop: CASSGEPRNTEAFF. The CDR3 coding sequence is TGTGCCAGCAGCGGAGAACCCCGAAACACTGAAGCTTTCTTT. This chain joins TRBV9 and TRBJ1-1, with D hard to call. Germline CDR1 and CDR2: SGDLS and YYNGEE. The CDR3 loop spans 14 amino acids. Trimming pared 3 bases from V and 2 bases from J, leaving 11 bases between.

Regarding this clone: Within the sample, other DNA sequences also encode this same CDR3. This rearrangement joins TRBV11-2 to TRBJ2-7; D gene uncertain. V shed 1 base and J shed 2 bases, with 6 bases lying between them. CDR3 length: 13 residues. Germline CDR1 SGHAT, CDR2 FQNNGV. CDR3 bases: TGTGCCAGCAGCTTAGGGCTGACCTACGAGCAGTACTTC. Its protein is CASSLGLTYEQYF.

In nucleotides, the CDR3 is TGTGCCAGCAGGGAGACAGGGCGCGAGCAGTACTTC. Translated: CASRETGREQYF. The chain recombines TRBV2 with TRBJ2-7; 7 bases match TRBD1. V lost 6 bases and J lost 6; bases outside the gene matches: 5. The CDR3 is 12 residues long. CDR1 and CDR2 (germline): SNHLY, FYNNEI.

The CDR3 DNA reads TGTGCCAGCTCAATAAATGGGGTCTCTGGAAACACCATATATTTT. Residues: CASSINGVSGNTIYF. The rearrangement uses TRBV18 and TRBJ1-3; unclear D gene. From germline, CDR1 is KGHSH and CDR2 LQKENI. The CDR3 totals 15 residues. V lost 5 bases and J lost 0, with 11 bases in between.

The chain carries TRBV4-1 and TRBJ2-3; 7 nucleotides agree with TRBD2. The CDR3 length is 14 residues. The V gene's germline CDR1 is MGHRA and CDR2 YSYEKL. After removal of 4 bases from V and 0 bases from J, the junction contained 1 base not matched to a gene. This chain's CDR3 is CASSPTSSTDTQYF. The CDR3 DNA reads TGCGCCAGCAGCCCGACTAGCAGCACAGATACGCAGTATTTT.

The chain is built from TRBV7-9 and TRBJ2-1, with TRBD2 identical over 10 bases. Germline CDR1 and CDR2: SEHNR and FQNEAQ (reference sequence). The CDR3 runs to 17 residues. V shed 1 base, J shed 2 bases, and the junction held 5 bases outside the gene matches. CDR3 coding DNA: TGTGCCAGCAGCTTAGATACTAGCGGGACACCCTACAATGAGCAGTTCTTC. Translating gives CASSLDTSGTPYNEQFF.

The chain combines TRBV6-5 with TRBJ2-7; possible D gene TRBD1, 6 bases. The ends were cut back, 3 bases at V and 4 bases at J, with 10 bases in the middle. Per the germline V gene, CDR1 is MNHEY and CDR2 is SVGAGI. This CDR3 contains 13 residues. The CDR3 DNA reads TGTGCCAGCAGTTATCTCACAGGGTACGAGCAGTACTTC. Protein sequence: CASSYLTGYEQYF.

The CDR3 region has the DNA TGTGCCAGCAGCTCCCGGGGGGAGTTGTTGACGGACTATGGCTACACCTTC. Encoded protein: CASSSRGELLTDYGYTF. The gene calls are TRBV9 and TRBJ1-2; D possibly corresponds to TRBD1 (5 bases). The CDR3 length is 17 residues. Germline values: CDR1 SGDLS, CDR2 YYNGEE. Trimming removed 4 bases at V and 3 bases at J, with 22 bases between.

The chain is built from TRBV7-6 and TRBJ1-1; maybe TRBD1 (5 bases). V was trimmed by 1 base and J by 4 bases, leaving 7 bases between them. This CDR3 is built from 13 residues. Germline V gene data show CDR1 as SGHVS and CDR2 as FNYEAQ. CDR3 protein: CASSLDRSTEAFF. The CDR3 bases are TGTGCCAGCAGCTTAGACAGGAGCACTGAAGCTTTCTTT. Complete variable domain (other parts from reference TRBV7-6 and TRBJ1-1): GAGVSQSPRYKVTKRGQDVALRCDPISGHVSLYWYRQALGQGPEFLTYFNYEAQQDKSGLPNDRFSAERPEGSISTLTIQRTEQRDSAMYRCASSLDRSTEAFFGQGTRLTVV.

The CDR3 region is CASRPYQDRVNQPQHF. The CDR3 nucleotides read TGTGCCAGCCGCCCTTACCAAGACAGGGTCAATCAGCCCCAGCATTTT. This chain joins TRBV28 and TRBJ1-5, with TRBD1 matching 7 bases. CDR1 is MDHEN, CDR2 SYDVKM, per germline. There are 16 residues in the CDR3. V was clipped by 8 bases and J by 3 bases; unmatched bases: 13.

This chain connects TRBV28 to TRBJ2-2, with TRBD1 identical over 7 bases. Germline values: CDR1 MDHEN, CDR2 SYDVKM. This CDR3 is 15 amino acids long. The V gene end was trimmed by 5 bases and the J gene end by 4 bases; junction bases not matched to a gene: 7. The CDR3 reads CASSEGQLGTGELFF. The CDR3 nucleotides are TGTGCCAGCAGTGAGGGACAGTTAGGCACCGGGGAGCTGTTTTTT.